This T cell receptor beta chain was sequenced in a study of T cells after somatic rescue of genetic block. V lost 2 bases and J lost 0, with 11 bases in between. This CDR3 has 15 residues. Germline lookup yields CDR1 MDHEN and CDR2 SYDVKM. The assay was immunoSEQ multiplex PCR, and TCRdb's table has in-frame clones only and misses some. The table records 110,000 or so clones, around nine tenths of them present only once. This TCR was sampled from a woman in her late teens or twenties. The sample consisted of peripheral blood mononuclear cells (PBMCs). The gene calls are TRBV28 and TRBJ2-7; D is perhaps TRBD1 or TRBD2 (5 bases each). CDR3 in amino acids: CASSLRGGPSYEQYF. The CDR3 DNA is TGTGCCAGCAGTTTACGTGGGGGTCCCTCCTACGAGCAGTACTTC.